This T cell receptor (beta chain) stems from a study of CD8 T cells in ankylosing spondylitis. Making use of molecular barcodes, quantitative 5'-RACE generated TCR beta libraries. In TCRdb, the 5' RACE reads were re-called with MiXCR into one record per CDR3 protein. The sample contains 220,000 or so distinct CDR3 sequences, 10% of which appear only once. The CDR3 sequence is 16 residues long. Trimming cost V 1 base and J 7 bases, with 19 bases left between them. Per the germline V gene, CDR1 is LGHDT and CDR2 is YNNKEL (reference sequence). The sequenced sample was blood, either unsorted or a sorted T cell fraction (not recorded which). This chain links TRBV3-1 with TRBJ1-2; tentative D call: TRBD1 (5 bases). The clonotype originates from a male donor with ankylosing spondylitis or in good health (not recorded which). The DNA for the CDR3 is TGTGCCAGCAGCCAAGGGCACACAGGCAGCGTCTTTGGCTACACCTTC. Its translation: CASSQGHTGSVFGYTF.